One sample yielded the 28 T cell receptor beta chains listed below, sequenced in a study of T cell repertoires in aging, cancer and after chemotherapy. A mixed TRB-A/B primer pool amplified rearranged TRB by multiplex touch-down PCR. TCRdb processed the multiplex PCR reads anew with MiXCR; each CDR3 protein has one entry. The table has around 20,000 distinct CDR3 sequences, less than 45% seen once. Amplification of TCR beta used genomic DNA extracted from peripheral blood. Sequencing was performed on blood. These receptors all stem from a human donor with a solid tumor.

This clonotype was found a few times. V is TRBV29-1 and J is TRBJ2-7, with 15 bases lining up with TRBD2. V shed 1 base, J shed 6 bases, and the junction held 4 bases outside the gene matches. Per the germline V gene, CDR1 is SQVTM and CDR2 is ANQGSEA. The length of the CDR3 is 15 residues. The CDR3 bases are TGCAGCGTTGAAGGGGGACTAGCGGGAGGATCCGAGCAGTACTTC. This encodes CSVEGGLAGGSEQYF.

The table lists this clonotype with a few counts. The genes are TRBV6-2 or TRBV6-3 and TRBJ2-7; the D call may be TRBD1 or TRBD2 (5 bases each). This CDR3 region has 14 residues. CDR1 and CDR2 from the germline V gene are MNHEY and SVGEGT. The ends were cut back, 6 bases at V and 5 bases at J, with 17 bases in the middle. The CDR3 protein is CASSPRIGGDEQYF. The DNA of the CDR3 is TGTGCCAGCAGCCCTCGGATTGGGGGTGACGAGCAGTACTTC.

The chain recombines TRBV13 with TRBJ2-5; 10 bases agree with TRBD2. Germline V lookup: CDR1 PRHDT, CDR2 FYEKMQ (reference sequence). CDR3 length: 15 residues. V dropped 5 bases and J dropped 1; count of bases not matched to a gene: 4. The CDR3 is CASSPAGGPQETQYF. CDR3 bases: TGTGCCAGCAGCCCAGCGGGGGGGCCCCAAGAGACCCAGTACTTC.

The CDR3 spells CASSAGLAGGQGETQYF. CDR3 coding DNA: TGTGCCAGCAGCGCAGGACTAGCGGGGGGGCAGGGAGAGACCCAGTACTTC. V and J are TRBV9 and TRBJ2-5; 15 bases are a match to TRBD2. With 3 bases clipped from V and 4 bases from J, the junction kept 7 bases outside the gene matches. CDR3 size: 17 residues. Germline V lookup: CDR1 SGDLS, CDR2 YYNGEE. Supplemented by reference TRBV9 and TRBJ2-5, the full variable domain reads DSGVTQTPKHLITATGQRVTLRCSPRSGDLSVYWYQQSLDQGLQFLIQYYNGEERAKGNILERFSAQQFPDLHSELNLSSLELGDSALYFCASSAGLAGGQGETQYFGPGTRLLVL.

This clonotype was seen a few times. The rearrangement uses TRBV19 and TRBJ2-7; D remains unclear. Germline assignment: CDR1 LNHDA and CDR2 SQIVND (reference sequence). The CDR3 spans 16 residues. V lost 7 bases to trimming and J lost 0 bases, with 19 bases between them. The DNA of the CDR3 is TGTGCCAGTACCCTGGGGTCCGGGTTGAACTCCTACGAGCAGTACTTC. The encoded protein is CASTLGSGLNSYEQYF.

This chain uses TRBV27 with TRBJ1-5; TRBD1 matches at 9 bases. Trimming took 6 bases from V and 4 from J; bases not matched to a gene: 7. The CDR3 contains 15 residues. CDR1 is MNHEY, CDR2 SMNVEV, per germline (reference sequence). CDR3 region: CASSKGQGKNQPQHF. CDR3 DNA: TGTGCCAGCAGCAAAGGACAGGGGAAAAATCAGCCCCAGCATTTT.

This clonotype is medium-sized in the sample. V gene TRBV5-4 combines with J gene TRBJ1-2, with D possibly TRBD1 on 5 matching bases. CDR3 length: 14 residues. Per the germline V gene, CDR1 is SGHNT and CDR2 is YYREEE (reference sequence). Trimming shortened V by 4 bases and J by 4 bases, and 14 bases separated the two germline ends. The chain's CDR3 is CASSETRGVYGYTF. The CDR3, as DNA: TGTGCCAGCAGCGAAACAAGGGGCGTCTATGGCTACACCTTC. The variable domain in full, with the rest retrieved from reference TRBV5-4 and TRBJ1-2, is ETGVTQSPTHLIKTRGQQVTLRCSSQSGHNTVSWYQQALGQGPQFIFQYYREEENGRGNFPPRFSGLQFPNYSSELNVNALELDDSALYLCASSETRGVYGYTFGSGTRLTVV.

The chain links TRBV15 to TRBJ2-5; 8 bases line up with TRBD1. V dropped 3 bases and J dropped 4; count of bases not matched to a gene: 4. CDR1 LNHNV and CDR2 YYDKDF come from the germline V gene (reference sequence). There are 14 residues in the CDR3. CDR3 in amino acids: CATSSRTGSETQYF. The DNA of the CDR3 is TGTGCCACCAGCAGTCGGACAGGGTCAGAGACCCAGTACTTC.

The J gene is TRBJ2-7, the V gene TRBV5-6, with D perhaps TRBD2 (7 bases). The CDR3 sequence is 14 residues long. Germline V gene sequence: CDR1 SGHDT, CDR2 YYEEEE. Trimming removed 1 base at V and 6 bases at J, with 14 bases between. DNA for the CDR3: TGTGCCAGCAGCTTGTTTCGGGGGGCCGGCGAGCAGTACTTC. Translating gives CASSLFRGAGEQYF.

This clonotype has just a few counts. CDR3 sequence: CASSLRGWESGQFF. Here the CDR3 DNA reads TGTGCCAGCAGTTTACGGGGGTGGGAGTCCGGGCAGTTCTTC. The rearrangement uses TRBV12-3 or TRBV12-4 and TRBJ2-1, with D possibly TRBD2 on 6 matching bases. Between the trimmed V and J ends, which lost 2 bases and 12 bases, there was a span of 17 bases. The CDR3 has 14 amino acids.

V is TRBV6-6 and J is TRBJ1-1, with D possibly TRBD1 on 5 matching bases. Deletions cut 4 bases from V and 6 bases from J, with 15 bases between. Germline V gene sequence: CDR1 MNHNY, CDR2 SVGAGI (reference sequence). This CDR3 contains 14 residues. The CDR3 spells CASSSRGAGSEAFF. CDR3 sequence (DNA): TGTGCCAGCAGTTCCCGGGGCGCTGGGTCTGAAGCTTTCTTT.

The rearrangement joins TRBV5-6 to TRBJ2-5; 11 bases agree with TRBD2. This CDR3 is 17 amino acids long. Trimming at V came to 5 bases and at J to 0 bases, leaving 9 bases not matched to a gene. CDR1 and CDR2 (germline): SGHDT, YYEEEE. The CDR3, as DNA: TGTGCCAGCAGTAAAACTTCTAGCGGGAGGTACCAAGAGACCCAGTACTTC. Amino acids: CASSKTSSGRYQETQYF.

The rearrangement uses TRBV5-1 and TRBJ2-5; 8 bases agree with TRBD2. Unmatched junction bases numbered 5, after V lost 2 bases and J lost 2 bases. This CDR3 is built from 15 residues. The germline V gene has CDR1 SGHRS and CDR2 YFSETQ. The CDR3, as DNA: TGCGCCAGCAGCTTAACCGGGACTAGACAAGAGACCCAGTACTTC. It is translated as CASSLTGTRQETQYF. Combining the CDR3 with reference TRBV5-1 and TRBJ2-5 gives the whole variable domain KAGVTQTPRYLIKTRGQQVTLSCSPISGHRSVSWYQQTPGQGLQFLFEYFSETQRNKGNFPGRFSGRQFSNSRSEMNVSTLELGDSALYLCASSLTGTRQETQYFGPGTRLLVL.

In its sample, this clonotype was seen a few times. The chain joins TRBV19 to TRBJ1-2; the D is unclear. The germline V and J ends were trimmed by 9 bases and 4 bases, with 6 bases remaining between them. The CDR3 length is 10 residues. Looked up from germline, CDR1 is LNHDA and CDR2 is SQIVND (reference sequence). CDR3 DNA: TGTGCCAGCCGGGGCTATGGCTACACCTTC. This encodes CASRGYGYTF.

The chain joins TRBV12-3 or TRBV12-4 to TRBJ2-4, with D uncertain. The CDR3 has 13 residues. V lost 5 bases and J 9 bases, leaving 14 bases between the germline ends. Here the CDR3 DNA reads TGTGCCAGCAGTCCGTCGGGCTCTGGCATTCAGTACTTC. Translation: CASSPSGSGIQYF.

This clonotype was seen more than once but under ten times. The chain joins TRBV30 to TRBJ2-7; D not resolved. The CDR3 contains 11 residues. The germline CDR1 and CDR2 sequences are GTSNPN and SVGIG (reference sequence). Trimming cost V 0 bases and J 6 bases, with 6 bases left between them. The CDR3 sequence: CAWSVQSEQYF. CDR3 in DNA: TGTGCCTGGAGTGTACAGAGCGAGCAGTACTTC.

The V gene is TRBV28, the J gene TRBJ2-3; a weak D match, TRBD1 (5 bases). The CDR3 totals 15 residues. The germline V gene has CDR1 MDHEN and CDR2 SYDVKM. V was shortened by 8 bases and J by 4 bases, with 19 bases between the two germline ends. CDR3 protein: CASYSSLRGADTQYF. CDR3 sequence (DNA): TGTGCCAGCTACTCTTCGTTAAGGGGCGCAGATACGCAGTATTTT.

V is TRBV6-1 and J is TRBJ2-3; TRBD2 matches at 8 bases. V was clipped by 4 bases and J by 1 base; unmatched bases: 1. Per the germline V gene, CDR1 is MNHNS and CDR2 is SASEGT. The CDR3 contains 14 residues. The CDR3 spells CASSAGGGTDTQYF. The DNA for the CDR3 is TGTGCCAGCAGTGCGGGGGGGGGCACAGATACGCAGTATTTT.

This clonotype was observed a handful of times. The rearrangement joins TRBV11-1 to TRBJ2-7; D gene unclear. This CDR3 spans 15 amino acids. Trimming took off 2 bases at V and 6 bases at J, with 17 bases between the two ends. CDR1 is SGHAT, CDR2 FQDESV, per germline (reference sequence). CDR3: CASSLLRRVPGEQYF. The CDR3 bases are TGTGCCAGCAGCTTATTAAGGCGAGTCCCCGGCGAGCAGTACTTC.

The chain has TRBV6-5 and TRBJ2-7; the D call may be TRBD1 or TRBD2 (5 bases each). This CDR3 contains 14 residues. Per the germline V gene, CDR1 is MNHEY and CDR2 is SVGAGI. V gave up 6 bases and J gave up 0 bases, with 12 bases separating them. CDR3 DNA: TGTGCCAGCAGGAAGGCAGGGACCTCCTACGAGCAGTACTTC. As protein: CASRKAGTSYEQYF.

The chain employs TRBV5-6 and TRBJ1-6; 10 bases align to TRBD1. Germline loops: CDR1 SGHDT, CDR2 YYEEEE. CDR3 length: 14 residues. V lost 3 bases and J lost 7; bases outside the gene matches: 1. CDR3 loop: CASSWGQGNSPLHF. The CDR3 bases are TGTGCCAGCAGCTGGGGACAGGGGAATTCACCCCTCCACTTT.

J is TRBJ1-1 and V is TRBV6-5; D remains ambiguous. This CDR3 is 16 amino acids long. V lost 0 bases and J lost 0, with 11 bases in between. Germline V lookup: CDR1 MNHEY, CDR2 SVGAGI. CDR3 nucleotides: TGTGCCAGCAGTTACTCATATCGGGCGATGAACACTGAAGCTTTCTTT. It is translated as CASSYSYRAMNTEAFF.

This clonotype was seen a few times. The chain couples TRBV19 to TRBJ2-4; D is undetermined. With 9 bases removed from V and 1 base from J, the gap between germline ends came to 10 bases. The CDR3 loop spans 13 amino acids. CDR1 is LNHDA, CDR2 SQIVND, per germline (reference sequence). The CDR3 DNA reads TGTGCCAGCCAAACAGTTGCCAAAAACATTCAGTACTTC. Its protein is CASQTVAKNIQYF.

This clonotype was seen a few times. The chain employs TRBV7-4 and TRBJ2-1, with 8 bases that match TRBD2. CDR1 is SGHVT, CDR2 SQSDAQ, per germline. J gave up 4 bases and V 11 bases, and 16 bases lay outside the gene matches. The CDR3 runs to 16 residues. The CDR3 loop reads CAGHGKTSGLYNEQFF. DNA of the CDR3: TGTGCCGGACACGGGAAAACTAGCGGATTGTACAATGAGCAGTTCTTC.

There are a few counts of this clonotype. V is TRBV18 and J is TRBJ2-7; 10 bases align to TRBD1. The CDR3 contains 14 residues. Germline CDR1 and CDR2: KGHSH and LQKENI. The trim removed 5 bases at V and 4 bases at J, leaving 5 bases unmatched. CDR3 DNA: TGTGCCAGCTCAACCGGGACAGGGGAGTACGAGCAGTACTTC. Its translation is CASSTGTGEYEQYF. The full variable domain, its missing parts supplied by reference TRBV18 and TRBJ2-7, is NAGVMQNPRHLVRRRGQEARLRCSPMKGHSHVYWYRQLPEEGLKFMVYLQKENIIDESGMPKERFSAEFPKEGPSILRIQQVVRGDSAAYFCASSTGTGEYEQYFGPGTRLTVT.

The CDR3 is CASIWNRVGNTIYF. In DNA, the CDR3 is TGTGCCAGCATTTGGAACAGGGTTGGAAACACCATATATTTT. The chain combines TRBV12-3 or TRBV12-4 with TRBJ1-3, with D maybe TRBD1 (6 bases). Trimming stripped 7 bases from V and 3 bases from J, with 13 bases between. CDR3 length: 14 residues.

This clonotype occurred a few times. V gene TRBV5-4 combines with J gene TRBJ2-7; no clear D gene. CDR3 length equals 14 residues. CDR1 and CDR2 from the germline V gene are SGHNT and YYREEE (reference sequence). Trimming took 1 base from V and 2 from J, leaving 10 bases between them. The CDR3 sequence: CASSLWHRAYEQYF. DNA for the CDR3: TGTGCCAGCAGCTTGTGGCACAGAGCCTACGAGCAGTACTTC.

The chain is built from TRBV7-9 and TRBJ2-7; 10 nucleotides match TRBD1. The CDR3 runs 14 residues. Germline V gene data show CDR1 as SEHNR and CDR2 as FQNEAQ (reference sequence). Trimming removed 4 bases from V and 5 bases from J; junction bases left unmatched: 5. As DNA, the CDR3 is TGTGCCAGCAGCTATCGACAGGGGGCGGACGAGCAGTACTTC. Translating gives CASSYRQGADEQYF.